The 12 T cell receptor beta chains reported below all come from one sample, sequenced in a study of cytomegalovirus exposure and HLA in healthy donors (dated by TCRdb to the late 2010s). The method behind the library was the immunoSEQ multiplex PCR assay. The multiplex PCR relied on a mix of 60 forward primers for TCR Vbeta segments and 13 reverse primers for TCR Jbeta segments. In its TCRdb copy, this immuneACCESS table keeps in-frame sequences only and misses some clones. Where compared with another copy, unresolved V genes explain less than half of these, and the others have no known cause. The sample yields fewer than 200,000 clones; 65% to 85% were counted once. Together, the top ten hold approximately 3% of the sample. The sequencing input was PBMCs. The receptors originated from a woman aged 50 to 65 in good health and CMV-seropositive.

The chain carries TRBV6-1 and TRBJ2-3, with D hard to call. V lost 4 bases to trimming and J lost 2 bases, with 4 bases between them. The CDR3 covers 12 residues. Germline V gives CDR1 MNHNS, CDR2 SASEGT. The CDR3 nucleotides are TGTGCCAGCAGTGGGGCCACAGATACGCAGTATTTT. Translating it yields CASSGATDTQYF.

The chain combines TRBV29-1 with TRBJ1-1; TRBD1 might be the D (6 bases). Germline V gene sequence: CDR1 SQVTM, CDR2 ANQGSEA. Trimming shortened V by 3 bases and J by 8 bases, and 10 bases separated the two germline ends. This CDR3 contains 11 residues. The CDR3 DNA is TGCAGCGTTGATAACAGGGAGGAAGCTTTCTTT. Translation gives CSVDNREEAFF.

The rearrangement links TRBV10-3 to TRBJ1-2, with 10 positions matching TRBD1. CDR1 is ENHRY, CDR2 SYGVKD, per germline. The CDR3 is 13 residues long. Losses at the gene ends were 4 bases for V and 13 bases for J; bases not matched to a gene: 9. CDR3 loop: CAISVGTGVSPTF. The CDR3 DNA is TGTGCCATCAGTGTAGGGACAGGGGTTTCGCCCACCTTC.

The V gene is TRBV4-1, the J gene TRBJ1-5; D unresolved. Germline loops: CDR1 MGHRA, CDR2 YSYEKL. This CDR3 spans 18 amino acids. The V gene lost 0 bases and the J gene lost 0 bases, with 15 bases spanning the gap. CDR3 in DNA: TGCGCCAGCAGCCAAGATCCCGGTCAGGTCTATAGCAATCAGCCCCAGCATTTT. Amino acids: CASSQDPGQVYSNQPQHF.

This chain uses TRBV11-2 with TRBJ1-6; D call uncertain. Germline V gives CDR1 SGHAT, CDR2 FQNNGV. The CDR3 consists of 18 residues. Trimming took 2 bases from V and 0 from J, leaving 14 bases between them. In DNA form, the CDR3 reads TGTGCCAGCAGCTTATCTTTGCCGTCGAGCTCCTATAATTCACCCCTCCACTTT. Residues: CASSLSLPSSSYNSPLHF.

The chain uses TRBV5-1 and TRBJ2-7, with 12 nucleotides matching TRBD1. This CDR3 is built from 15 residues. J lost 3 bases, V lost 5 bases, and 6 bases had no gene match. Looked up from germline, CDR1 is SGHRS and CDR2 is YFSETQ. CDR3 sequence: CASRIGTGGYYEQYF. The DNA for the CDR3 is TGCGCCAGCAGGATAGGGACAGGGGGCTACTACGAGCAGTACTTC.

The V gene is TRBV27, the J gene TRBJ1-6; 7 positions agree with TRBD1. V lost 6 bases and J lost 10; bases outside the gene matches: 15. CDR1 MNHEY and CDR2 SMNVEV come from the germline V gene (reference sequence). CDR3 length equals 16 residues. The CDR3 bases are TGTGCCAGCAGACTAATCCCCACAGGGGCTGGATCACCCCTCCACTTT. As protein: CASRLIPTGAGSPLHF.

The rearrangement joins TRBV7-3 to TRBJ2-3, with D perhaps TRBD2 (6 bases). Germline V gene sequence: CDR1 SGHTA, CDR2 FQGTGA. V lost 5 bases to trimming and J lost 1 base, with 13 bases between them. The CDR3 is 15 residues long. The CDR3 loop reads CASSPQGGGTDTQYF. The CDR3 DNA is TGTGCCAGCAGCCCCCAGGGAGGAGGCACAGATACGCAGTATTTT.

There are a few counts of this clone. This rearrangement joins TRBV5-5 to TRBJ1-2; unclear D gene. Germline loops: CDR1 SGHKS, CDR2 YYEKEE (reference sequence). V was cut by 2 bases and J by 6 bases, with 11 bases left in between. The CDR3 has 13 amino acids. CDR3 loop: CASSLSDMDGYTF. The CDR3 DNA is TGTGCCAGCAGCTTATCAGACATGGATGGCTACACCTTC.

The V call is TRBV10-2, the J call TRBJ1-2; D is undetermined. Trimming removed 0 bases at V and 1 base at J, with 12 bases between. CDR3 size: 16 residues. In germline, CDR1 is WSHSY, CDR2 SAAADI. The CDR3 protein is CASSESRRVDNYGYTF. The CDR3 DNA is TGCGCCAGCAGTGAGTCTCGCCGGGTTGATAACTATGGCTACACCTTC.

The CDR3 reads CASSPQQATEAFF. The CDR3 DNA is TGTGCCAGCAGCCCGCAACAGGCCACTGAAGCTTTCTTT. The chain joins TRBV5-4 to TRBJ1-1, with D possibly being TRBD1 (5 bases). This CDR3 contains 13 residues. Germline CDR1 is SGHNT and CDR2 is YYREEE (reference sequence). Trimming cost V 4 bases and J 4 bases, with 11 bases left between them.

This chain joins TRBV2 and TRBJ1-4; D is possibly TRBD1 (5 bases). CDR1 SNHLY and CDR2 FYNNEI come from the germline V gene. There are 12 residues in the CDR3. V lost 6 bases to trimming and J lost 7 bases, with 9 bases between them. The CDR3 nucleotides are TGTGCCAGCAGCCGCAGGGTTGAAAAACTGTTTTTT. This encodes CASSRRVEKLFF.